The 10 T cell receptor beta chains below come from one sample, sequenced in a study of blood T cell repertoires in COVID-19. Method: immunoSEQ multiplex PCR; TCRdb's copy keeps in-frame clones and lacks some. The sample yields about 87,000 clones, over 70% seen once. What was sequenced was peripheral blood. The origin of the receptors is a woman between 50 and 59 years old with acute or convalescent COVID-19.

The V call is TRBV10-3, the J call TRBJ1-6; D might be TRBD1 (5 bases). The length of the CDR3 is 15 residues. CDR1 and CDR2 from the germline V gene are ENHRY and SYGVKD. V lost 4 bases and J lost 10, with 17 bases in between. In DNA, the CDR3 is TGTGCCATCAGTGCTAGTACGGCAGGGAACTCACCCCTCCACTTT. It is translated as CAISASTAGNSPLHF.

The chain joins TRBV7-6 to TRBJ2-7; 7 bases fit TRBD2. Trimming took 5 bases from V and 2 from J; bases not matched to a gene: 3. The CDR3 consists of 13 residues. CDR1 and CDR2 (germline): SGHVS, FNYEAQ. In DNA, the CDR3 is TGTGCCAGCAGCGGCGGGGGTACCTACGAGCAGTACTTC. This gives the protein CASSGGGTYEQYF.

The gene calls are TRBV6-5 and TRBJ1-5; D gene uncertain. Germline-derived CDR1 and CDR2 are MNHEY and SVGAGI. This CDR3 contains 15 residues. The ends were cut back, 5 bases at V and 0 bases at J, with 11 bases in the middle. The CDR3 is CASSTGSHSNQPQHF. Written as DNA, the CDR3 is TGTGCCAGCAGTACGGGATCCCATAGCAATCAGCCCCAGCATTTT.

This clone was detected a few times. The gene calls are TRBV15 and TRBJ2-2; D might be TRBD2 (6 bases). Germline lookup yields CDR1 LNHNV and CDR2 YYDKDF (reference sequence). The CDR3 is made up of 16 amino acids. Trimming took off 0 bases at V and 5 bases at J, with 13 bases between the two ends. Here the CDR3 reads CATSRDGGLVTGELFF. The DNA of the CDR3 is TGTGCCACCAGCAGAGATGGAGGGTTGGTTACCGGGGAGCTGTTTTTT. Full variable domain (remainder filled in from reference TRBV15 and TRBJ2-2): DAMVIQNPRYQVTQFGKPVTLSCSQTLNHNVMYWYQQKSSQAPKLLFHYYDKDFNNEADTPDNFQSRRPNTSFCFLDIRSPGLGDTAMYLCATSRDGGLVTGELFFGEGSRLTVL.

J is TRBJ2-2 and V is TRBV4-2; no firm D call. Germline CDR1 is LGHNA and CDR2 is YNFKEQ. V gave up 4 bases and J gave up 2 bases, with 5 bases separating them. This CDR3 has 13 amino acids. In DNA form, the CDR3 reads TGTGCCAGCAGCCTGAGAAACACCGGGGAGCTGTTTTTT. Protein sequence: CASSLRNTGELFF.

This sequence joins TRBV5-6 and TRBJ1-2; 11 bases are a match to TRBD1. The CDR3 loop spans 15 amino acids. Trimming took 3 bases from V and 5 from J; bases not matched to a gene: 6. Germline lookup yields CDR1 SGHDT and CDR2 YYEEEE. DNA for the CDR3: TGTGCCAGCAGCTCCTGGACAGGGGGCTTATATGGCTACACCTTC. Translating it yields CASSSWTGGLYGYTF.

The J gene is TRBJ1-5, the V gene TRBV25-1, with TRBD1 matching over 7 bases. The V gene end was trimmed by 5 bases and the J gene end by 9 bases; junction bases not matched to a gene: 13. This CDR3 has 15 residues. The V gene's germline CDR1 is MGHDK and CDR2 SYGVNS. The CDR3 is CASSLDRSTLGPQHF. The CDR3 region has the DNA TGTGCCAGCAGTTTGGACAGGAGTACCTTGGGGCCCCAGCATTTT.

This chain links TRBV11-2 with TRBJ2-3; 9 bases align to TRBD2. The CDR3 runs 12 residues. V lost 5 bases to trimming and J lost 9 bases; unmatched junction nucleotides: 3. Per the germline V gene, CDR1 is SGHAT and CDR2 is FQNNGV. CDR3 sequence (DNA): TGTGCCAGCAGCAGGACTAGCGACACGCAGTATTTT. Its protein is CASSRTSDTQYF.

V and J are TRBV5-1 and TRBJ1-1; D is possibly TRBD1 (5 bases). Germline lookup yields CDR1 SGHRS and CDR2 YFSETQ. The CDR3 is made up of 14 amino acids. V lost 0 bases and J 3 bases, leaving 9 bases between the germline ends. The CDR3, as DNA: TGCGCCAGCAGCTTGGGGGGCTGGGACACTGAAGCTTTCTTT. It is translated as CASSLGGWDTEAFF. Looking up the rest from reference TRBV5-1 and TRBJ1-1 gives the full variable domain: KAGVTQTPRYLIKTRGQQVTLSCSPISGHRSVSWYQQTPGQGLQFLFEYFSETQRNKGNFPGRFSGRQFSNSRSEMNVSTLELGDSALYLCASSLGGWDTEAFFGQGTRLTVV.

The V call is TRBV7-9, the J call TRBJ1-1; TRBD1 might be the D (5 bases). The CDR3 has 17 amino acids. V was clipped by 5 bases and J by 0 bases, with 19 bases between them. Germline-derived CDR1 and CDR2 are SEHNR and FQNEAQ (reference sequence). The CDR3 DNA follows: TGTGCCAGCAGCCGGGTTGGATTGGGGCAGATGAACACTGAAGCTTTCTTT. This sequence encodes CASSRVGLGQMNTEAFF.